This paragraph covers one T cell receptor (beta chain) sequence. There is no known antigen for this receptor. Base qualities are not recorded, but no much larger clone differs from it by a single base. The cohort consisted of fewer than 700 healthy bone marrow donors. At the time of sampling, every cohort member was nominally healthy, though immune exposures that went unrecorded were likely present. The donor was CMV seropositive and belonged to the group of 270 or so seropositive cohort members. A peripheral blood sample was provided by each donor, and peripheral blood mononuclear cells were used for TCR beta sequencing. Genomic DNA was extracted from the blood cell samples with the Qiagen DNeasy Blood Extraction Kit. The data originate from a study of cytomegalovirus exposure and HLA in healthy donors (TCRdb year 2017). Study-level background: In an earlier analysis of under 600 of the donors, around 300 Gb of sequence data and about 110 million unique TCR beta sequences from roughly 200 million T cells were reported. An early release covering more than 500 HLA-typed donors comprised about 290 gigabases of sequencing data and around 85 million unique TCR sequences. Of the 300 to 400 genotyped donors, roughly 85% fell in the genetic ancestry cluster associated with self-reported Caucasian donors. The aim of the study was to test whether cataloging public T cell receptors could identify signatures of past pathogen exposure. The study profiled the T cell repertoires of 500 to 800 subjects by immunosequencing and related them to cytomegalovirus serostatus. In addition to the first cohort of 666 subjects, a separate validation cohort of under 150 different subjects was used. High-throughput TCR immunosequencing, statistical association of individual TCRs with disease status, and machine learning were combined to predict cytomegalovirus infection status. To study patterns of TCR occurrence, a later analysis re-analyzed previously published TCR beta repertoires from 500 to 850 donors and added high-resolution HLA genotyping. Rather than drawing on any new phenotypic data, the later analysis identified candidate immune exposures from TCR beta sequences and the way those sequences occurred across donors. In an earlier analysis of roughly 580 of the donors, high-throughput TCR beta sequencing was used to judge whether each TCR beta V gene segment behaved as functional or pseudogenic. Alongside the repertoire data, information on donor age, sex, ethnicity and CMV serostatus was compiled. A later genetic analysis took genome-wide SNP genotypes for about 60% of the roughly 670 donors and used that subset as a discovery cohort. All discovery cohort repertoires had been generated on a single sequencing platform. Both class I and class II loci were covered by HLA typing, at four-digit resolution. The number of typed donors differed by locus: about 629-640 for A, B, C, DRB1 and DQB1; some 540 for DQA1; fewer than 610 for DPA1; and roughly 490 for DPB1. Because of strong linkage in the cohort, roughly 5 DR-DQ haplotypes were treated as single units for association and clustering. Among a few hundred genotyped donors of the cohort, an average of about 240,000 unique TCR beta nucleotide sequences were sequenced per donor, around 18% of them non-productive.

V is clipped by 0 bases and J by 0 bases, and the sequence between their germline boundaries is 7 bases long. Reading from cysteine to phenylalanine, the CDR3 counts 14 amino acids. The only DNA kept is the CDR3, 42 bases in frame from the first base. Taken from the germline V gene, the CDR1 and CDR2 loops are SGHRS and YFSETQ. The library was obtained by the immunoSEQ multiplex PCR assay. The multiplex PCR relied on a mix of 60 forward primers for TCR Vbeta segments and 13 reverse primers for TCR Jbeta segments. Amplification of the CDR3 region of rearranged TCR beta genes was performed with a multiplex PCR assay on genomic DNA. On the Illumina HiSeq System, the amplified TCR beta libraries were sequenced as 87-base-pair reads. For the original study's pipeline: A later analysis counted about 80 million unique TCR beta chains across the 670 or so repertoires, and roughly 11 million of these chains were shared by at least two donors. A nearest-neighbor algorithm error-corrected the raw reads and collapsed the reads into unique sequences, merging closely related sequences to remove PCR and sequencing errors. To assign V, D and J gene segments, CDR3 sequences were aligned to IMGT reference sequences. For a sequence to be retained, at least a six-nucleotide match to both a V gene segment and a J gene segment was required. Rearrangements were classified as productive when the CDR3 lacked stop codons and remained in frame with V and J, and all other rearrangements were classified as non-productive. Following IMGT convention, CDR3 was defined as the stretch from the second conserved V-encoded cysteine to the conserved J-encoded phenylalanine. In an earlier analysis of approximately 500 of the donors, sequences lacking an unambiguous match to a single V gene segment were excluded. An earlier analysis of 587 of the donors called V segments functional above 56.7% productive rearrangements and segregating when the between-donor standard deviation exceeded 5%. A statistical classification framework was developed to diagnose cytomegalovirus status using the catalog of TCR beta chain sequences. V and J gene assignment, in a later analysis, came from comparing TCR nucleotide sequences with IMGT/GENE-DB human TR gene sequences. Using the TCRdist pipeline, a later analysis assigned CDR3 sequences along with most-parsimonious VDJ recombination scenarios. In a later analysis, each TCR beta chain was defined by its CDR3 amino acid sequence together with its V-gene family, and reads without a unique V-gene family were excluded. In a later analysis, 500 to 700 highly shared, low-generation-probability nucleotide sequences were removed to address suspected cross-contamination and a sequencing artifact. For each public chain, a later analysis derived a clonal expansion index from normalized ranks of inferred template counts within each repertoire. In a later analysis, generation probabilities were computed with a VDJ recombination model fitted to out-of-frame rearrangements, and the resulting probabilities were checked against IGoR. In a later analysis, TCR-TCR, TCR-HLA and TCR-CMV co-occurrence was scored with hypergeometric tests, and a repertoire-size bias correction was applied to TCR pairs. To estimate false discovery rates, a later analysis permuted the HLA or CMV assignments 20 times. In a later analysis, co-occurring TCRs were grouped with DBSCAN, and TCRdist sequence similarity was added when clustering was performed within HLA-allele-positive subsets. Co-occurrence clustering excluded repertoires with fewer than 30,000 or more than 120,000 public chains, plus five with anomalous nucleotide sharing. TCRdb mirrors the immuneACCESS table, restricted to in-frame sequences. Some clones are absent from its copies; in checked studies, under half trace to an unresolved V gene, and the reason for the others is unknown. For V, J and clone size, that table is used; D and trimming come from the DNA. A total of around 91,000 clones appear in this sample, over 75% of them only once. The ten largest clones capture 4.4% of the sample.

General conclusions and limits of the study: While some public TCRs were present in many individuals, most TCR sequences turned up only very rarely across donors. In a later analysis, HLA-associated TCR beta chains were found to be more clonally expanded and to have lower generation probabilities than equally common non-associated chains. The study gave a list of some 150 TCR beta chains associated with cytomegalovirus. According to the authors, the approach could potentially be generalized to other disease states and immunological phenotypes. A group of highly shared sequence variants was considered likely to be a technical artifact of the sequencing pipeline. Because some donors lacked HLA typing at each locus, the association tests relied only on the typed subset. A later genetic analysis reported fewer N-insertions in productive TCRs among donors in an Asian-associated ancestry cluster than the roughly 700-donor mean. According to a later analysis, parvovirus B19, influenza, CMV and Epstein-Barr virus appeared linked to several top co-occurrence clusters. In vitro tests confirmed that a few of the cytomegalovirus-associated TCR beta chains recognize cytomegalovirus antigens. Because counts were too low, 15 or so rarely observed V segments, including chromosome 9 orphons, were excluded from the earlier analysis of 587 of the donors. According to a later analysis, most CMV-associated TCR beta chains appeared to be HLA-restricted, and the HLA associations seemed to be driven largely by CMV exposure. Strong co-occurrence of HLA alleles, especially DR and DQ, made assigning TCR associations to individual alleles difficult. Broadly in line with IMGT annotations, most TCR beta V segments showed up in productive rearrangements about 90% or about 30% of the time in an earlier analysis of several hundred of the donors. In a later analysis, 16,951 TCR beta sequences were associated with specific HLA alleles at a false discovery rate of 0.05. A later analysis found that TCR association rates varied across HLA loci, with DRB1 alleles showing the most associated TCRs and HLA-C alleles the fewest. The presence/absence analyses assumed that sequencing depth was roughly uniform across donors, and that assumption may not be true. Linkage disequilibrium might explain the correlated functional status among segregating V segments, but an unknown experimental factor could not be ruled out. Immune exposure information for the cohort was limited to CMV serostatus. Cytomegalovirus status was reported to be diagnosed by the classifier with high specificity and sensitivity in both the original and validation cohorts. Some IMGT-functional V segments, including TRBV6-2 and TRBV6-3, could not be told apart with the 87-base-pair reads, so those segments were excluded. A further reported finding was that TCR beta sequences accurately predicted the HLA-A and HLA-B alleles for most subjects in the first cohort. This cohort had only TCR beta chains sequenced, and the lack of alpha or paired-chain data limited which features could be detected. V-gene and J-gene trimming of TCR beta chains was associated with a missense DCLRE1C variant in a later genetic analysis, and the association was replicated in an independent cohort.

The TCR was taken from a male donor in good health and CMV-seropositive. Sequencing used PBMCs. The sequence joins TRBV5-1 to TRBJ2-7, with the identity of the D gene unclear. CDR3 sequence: CASSLASVSYEQYF. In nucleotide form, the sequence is TGCGCCAGCAGCTTGGCCTCAGTCTCCTACGAGCAGTACTTC.